The 9 T cell receptor beta chains listed next were all sequenced from one sample in a study of blood T cell repertoires in COVID-19 (dated by TCRdb to the early 2020s). The protocol used for the library was the immunoSEQ multiplex PCR assay. TCRdb mirrors the immuneACCESS table, restricted to in-frame sequences. Some clones are absent from its copies; in checked studies, under half trace to an unresolved V gene, and the reason for the others is unknown. The sample includes about 180,000 clones, with about four fifths observed a single time. The biggest ten clones account for roughly 6.8% of the sample. Input material: peripheral blood. Receptors were obtained from a man aged 70-80 years with active or convalescent COVID-19.

The chain recombines TRBV18 with TRBJ2-2; tentatively, D is TRBD1 (6 bases). The length of the CDR3 is 16 residues. The V end was cut by 4 bases, the J end by 4 bases, with 16 bases between. CDR1 is KGHSH and CDR2 is LQKENI in the germline V gene. CDR3: CASSQRSGTTTGELFF. The CDR3 nucleotides read TGTGCCAGCTCACAACGATCCGGGACAACCACCGGGGAGCTGTTTTTT. The full variable domain, with the rest looked up from reference TRBV18 and TRBJ2-2, is NAGVMQNPRHLVRRRGQEARLRCSPMKGHSHVYWYRQLPEEGLKFMVYLQKENIIDESGMPKERFSAEFPKEGPSILRIQQVVRGDSAAYFCASSQRSGTTTGELFFGEGSRLTVL.

The V call is TRBV5-4, the J call TRBJ2-2, with TRBD1 matching 8 bases. From germline, CDR1 is SGHNT and CDR2 YYREEE (reference sequence). This CDR3 spans 16 amino acids. Losses at the gene ends were 3 bases for V and 6 bases for J; bases not matched to a gene: 10. CDR3 amino acids: CASSWGTGDYAGELFF. The CDR3 coding sequence is TGTGCCAGCAGCTGGGGGACAGGTGATTACGCCGGGGAGCTGTTTTTT.

This clone was seen just once. The chain has TRBV16 and TRBJ2-3; 11 bases are a match to TRBD1. After removal of 4 bases from V and 3 bases from J, the junction contained 6 bases not matched to a gene. Germline V gene sequence: CDR1 KGHSY, CDR2 FQNENV. The CDR3 sequence is 16 residues long. The CDR3 DNA reads as TGTGCCAGCAGCCGATGGACAGGGGGCTGGACAGATACGCAGTATTTT. Its translation: CASSRWTGGWTDTQYF.

This chain links TRBV6-6 with TRBJ1-6; no reliable D call. Germline V gene lookup returns CDR1 MNHNY and CDR2 SVGAGI (reference sequence). Trimming stripped 2 bases from V and 4 bases from J, with 6 bases between. The CDR3 has 14 amino acids. The CDR3 spells CASSYAGYNSPLHF. The CDR3 coding sequence is TGTGCCAGCAGTTACGCGGGGTATAATTCACCCCTCCACTTT.

The chain links TRBV3-1 (or the pseudogene TRBV3-2) to TRBJ1-2; perhaps TRBD1 as D (6 bases). Deletions cut 0 bases from V and 4 bases from J, with 15 bases between. Germline V CDR1 and CDR2: LGHDT, YNNKEL (reference sequence). CDR3 length equals 16 residues. CDR3 protein: CASSQEGWGPSYGYTF. The CDR3 bases are TGTGCCAGCAGCCAAGAAGGGTGGGGGCCTTCCTATGGCTACACCTTC.

The chain has TRBV5-5 and TRBJ2-5; TRBD2 aligns across 11 bases. The junction had 7 bases not matched to a gene; V was cut back by 4 bases and J by 5 bases. The CDR3 length is 15 residues. Per the germline V gene, CDR1 is SGHKS and CDR2 is YYEKEE (reference sequence). The CDR3 here is CASSIAGGPWETQYF. The CDR3 DNA reads TGTGCCAGCAGCATAGCGGGGGGGCCGTGGGAGACCCAGTACTTC.

This clone was observed once. The rearrangement links TRBV4-3 to TRBJ1-4, with D possibly TRBD1 on 5 matching bases. CDR1 and CDR2 from the germline V gene are LGHNA and YSLEER. The V end lost 3 bases, the J end lost 8 bases, and 10 bases lay between the germline ends. The CDR3 is 13 residues long. The CDR3 protein is CASSHPEGEKLFF. The DNA of the CDR3 is TGCGCCAGCAGCCACCCGGAGGGGGAAAAACTGTTTTTT.

Note on this clone: Other DNA sequences in this specimen translate into the identical CDR3. The chain links TRBV5-1 to TRBJ2-1; D unclear. V was cut by 4 bases and J by 5 bases, with 7 bases left in between. CDR3 length equals 12 residues. Germline V CDR1 and CDR2: SGHRS, YFSETQ. The CDR3 sequence is CASSATHNEQFF. CDR3 nucleotide sequence: TGCGCCAGCAGCGCCACTCACAATGAGCAGTTCTTC.

The rearrangement joins TRBV5-1 to TRBJ1-2; 9 nucleotides align to TRBD1. V shed 2 bases and J 6 bases; nucleotides not matched to a gene: 2. The CDR3 runs 13 residues. Germline CDR1 SGHRS, CDR2 YFSETQ. The CDR3 sequence is CASSLGTGNGYTF. CDR3 coding DNA: TGCGCCAGCAGCTTAGGGACAGGGAATGGCTACACCTTC.